These T cell receptor beta chains were read from a single sample in a study of regulatory T cells in long-lasting Graves disease. TCRdb redid the calling of the multiplex PCR reads with MiXCR, one entry per CDR3 protein. The table has over 500,000 distinct CDR3 sequences, approximately 15% seen once. Another study also made use of these data, one on T cells in Graves' hyperthyroidism and ophthalmopathy.

This material consisted of peripheral blood mononuclear cells (PBMCs), taken at new diagnosis, from a patient treated with antithyroid drugs. These receptors were obtained from a woman between 25 and 40 years old with Graves disease. The conserved cysteine and the conserved F or W are not part of the CDR3 here.

v_gene: TRBV9
CDR3aa: ASSVGGGSGANVLT

v_gene: TRBV7-9
CDR3aa: ASSFGKVNTEAF

v_gene: TRBV6-2/TRBV6-3
CDR3aa: ASTLGTAWELF

v_gene: TRBV6-2/TRBV6-3
CDR3aa: ASSLGIGELF

v_gene: TRBV30
CDR3aa: AWSKQGNYGYT

v_gene: TRBV15
CDR3aa: ATRMSKGLSNQPQH

v_gene: TRBV5-6
CDR3aa: ASSWYGMNTEAF

v_gene: TRBV3-1
CDR3aa: ASSQEGYYSTDTQY

v_gene: TRBV19
CDR3aa: ASNRNANTEAF

v_gene: TRBV6-1
CDR3aa: ASSEEDGTAKTQY

v_gene: TRBV30
CDR3aa: AWSVGGSGTEAF

v_gene: TRBV6-4
CDR3aa: ASSDSSVYNEQF

v_gene: TRBV28
CDR3aa: ASSFTDLTGDSTNEKLF

v_gene: TRBV29-1
CDR3aa: SVEQNSDTQY

v_gene: TRBV7-2
CDR3aa: ASSGQRETQY

v_gene: TRBV7-2
CDR3aa: ASSLFPDGSRNNEQF

v_gene: TRBV4-1
CDR3aa: ASSQDSFGASGTYEQY

v_gene: TRBV28
CDR3aa: ASRTPGAPGNTIY

v_gene: TRBV25-1
CDR3aa: ASGFSQTQY